The 15 T cell receptor beta chains below come from one sample, sequenced in a study of blood T cell repertoires in COVID-19. Measured with immunoSEQ multiplex PCR; TCRdb has only the in-frame clones, and not every one. The sample yields a few hundred thousand clones, 85% seen once. The sequenced material came from peripheral blood. The receptors here all came from a woman aged 45-65 years with active or convalescent COVID-19.

This clone appeared a single time. The chain uses TRBV20-1 and TRBJ2-2; D unresolved. With 0 bases removed from V and 10 bases from J, the gap between germline ends came to 6 bases. The germline V gene encodes CDR1 DFQATT and CDR2 SNEGSKA (reference sequence). This CDR3 is 11 amino acids long. The DNA of the CDR3 is TGCAGTGCTAGAGATTTCAAGGAGCTGTTTTTT. This gives the protein CSARDFKELFF.

V gene TRBV11-1 combines with J gene TRBJ2-5; D is unclear. Germline V gene sequence: CDR1 SGHAT, CDR2 FQDESV (reference sequence). This CDR3 spans 13 amino acids. The germline V and J ends were trimmed by 2 bases and 1 base, with 5 bases remaining between them. The CDR3 loop reads CASSLRFQETQYF. The DNA for the CDR3 is TGTGCCAGCAGCTTACGGTTCCAAGAGACCCAGTACTTC.

V and J are TRBV9 and TRBJ2-2; TRBD1 aligns across 10 bases. The CDR3 is 18 amino acids. Germline V gives CDR1 SGDLS, CDR2 YYNGEE. The ends lost 3 bases at V and 3 bases at J; junction bases unmatched: 11. The CDR3 protein is CASSDNQDRGADTGELFF. CDR3 in DNA: TGTGCCAGCAGCGACAATCAGGACAGGGGGGCGGACACCGGGGAGCTGTTTTTT.

The rearrangement joins TRBV9 to TRBJ1-4, with D possibly being TRBD1 (6 bases). The CDR3 has 16 residues. Germline loops: CDR1 SGDLS, CDR2 YYNGEE. Trimming took off 3 bases at V and 3 bases at J, with 15 bases between the two ends. The DNA for the CDR3 is TGTGCCAGCAGCGCCCGACACAGGGATGCTAATGAAAAACTGTTTTTT. Its translation is CASSARHRDANEKLFF.

The rearrangement links TRBV27 to TRBJ2-7; TRBD2 agrees at 13 bases. The CDR3 contains 16 residues. V gave up 5 bases and J gave up 6 bases; unmatched junction bases: 10. Germline V lookup: CDR1 MNHEY, CDR2 SMNVEV (reference sequence). This CDR3 is CASSPQLAGGPGEQYF. The DNA for the CDR3 is TGTGCCAGCAGTCCCCAACTAGCGGGAGGGCCGGGCGAGCAGTACTTC.

This chain uses TRBV6-6 with TRBJ1-2; unclear D gene. V lost 7 bases, J lost 4 bases, and 10 bases lay in between. Germline CDR1 and CDR2: MNHNY and SVGAGI (reference sequence). This CDR3 is built from 12 residues. CDR3 DNA sequence: TGTGCCAGCACGGAGGGCTTCTATGGCTACACCTTC. As protein: CASTEGFYGYTF.

The chain recombines TRBV5-1 with TRBJ1-1; D call uncertain. This CDR3 is built from 16 residues. The V and J ends lost 4 bases and 1 base respectively, with 17 bases between them. Germline values: CDR1 SGHRS, CDR2 YFSETQ. CDR3 protein: CASSPRGGEKNTEAFF. The CDR3 coding sequence is TGCGCCAGCAGCCCCCGTGGCGGGGAGAAGAACACTGAAGCTTTCTTT. Complete variable domain (other parts from reference TRBV5-1 and TRBJ1-1): KAGVTQTPRYLIKTRGQQVTLSCSPISGHRSVSWYQQTPGQGLQFLFEYFSETQRNKGNFPGRFSGRQFSNSRSEMNVSTLELGDSALYLCASSPRGGEKNTEAFFGQGTRLTVV.

This rearrangement joins TRBV5-1 to TRBJ1-1; 10 bases are shared with TRBD1. Germline CDR1 reads SGHRS; CDR2 reads YFSETQ. The V and J ends lost 0 bases and 3 bases, in that order; junction bases with no gene match: 2. The CDR3 extends over 15 amino acids. Here the CDR3 reads CASSLAGTGDTEAFF. The CDR3 DNA is TGCGCCAGCAGCTTGGCCGGGACAGGGGACACTGAAGCTTTCTTT. Complete variable domain (other parts from reference TRBV5-1 and TRBJ1-1): KAGVTQTPRYLIKTRGQQVTLSCSPISGHRSVSWYQQTPGQGLQFLFEYFSETQRNKGNFPGRFSGRQFSNSRSEMNVSTLELGDSALYLCASSLAGTGDTEAFFGQGTRLTVV.

This sequence joins TRBV19 and TRBJ2-5, with D perhaps matching TRBD1 (5 bases). Germline V lookup: CDR1 LNHDA, CDR2 SQIVND (reference sequence). Trimming took off 1 base at V and 9 bases at J, with 15 bases between the two ends. This CDR3 comprises 14 residues. This CDR3 is CASSIGSQGYAQYF. The CDR3 nucleotides are TGTGCCAGTAGTATAGGGTCGCAGGGCTATGCCCAGTACTTC.

The rearrangement joins TRBV4-1 to TRBJ2-1, with 7 positions matching TRBD1. The CDR3 has 17 amino acids. J gave up 3 bases and V 0 bases, and 8 bases lay outside the gene matches. Germline loops: CDR1 MGHRA, CDR2 YSYEKL. The CDR3: CASSQDFGTEIYNEQFF. The CDR3 coding sequence is TGCGCCAGCAGCCAAGATTTCGGGACAGAAATCTACAATGAGCAGTTCTTC.

This clone came up once. The chain is built from TRBV5-1 and TRBJ2-2; D may be TRBD1 (5 bases). CDR1 is SGHRS and CDR2 is YFSETQ in the germline V gene. The CDR3 length is 14 residues. Trimming removed 6 bases at V and 6 bases at J, with 15 bases between. The CDR3 here is CASTRQGSAGELFF. In DNA form, the CDR3 reads TGCGCCAGCACCCGGCAGGGATCGGCCGGGGAGCTGTTTTTT.

This clone was observed a few times. The chain recombines TRBV6-5 with TRBJ1-1, with D maybe TRBD1 (5 bases). Germline CDR1 MNHEY, CDR2 SVGAGI. The CDR3 runs to 14 residues. V was pared by 0 bases and J by 6 bases, with 11 bases between. CDR3 sequence reads: CASSYSRGGSEAFF. The CDR3 nucleotides read TGTGCCAGCAGTTACTCTAGGGGAGGCTCTGAAGCTTTCTTT.

The chain combines TRBV5-4 with TRBJ1-6; D unresolved. CDR3 size: 14 residues. V lost 3 bases, J lost 9 bases, and 13 bases lay in between. Germline CDR1 is SGHNT and CDR2 is YYREEE (reference sequence). The CDR3 bases are TGTGCCAGCAGCTCGGAACCCAGCGGTTCACCCCTCCACTTT. Translating gives CASSSEPSGSPLHF.

The chain links TRBV4-1 to TRBJ2-1, with 7 bases lining up with TRBD2. The CDR3 totals 16 residues. Germline V lookup: CDR1 MGHRA, CDR2 YSYEKL. The V gene end was trimmed by 4 bases and the J gene end by 0 bases; junction bases not matched to a gene: 6. The CDR3 reads CASSRVPSGSYNEQFF. DNA for the CDR3: TGCGCCAGCAGCCGGGTCCCTAGCGGCTCCTACAATGAGCAGTTCTTC.

The chain carries TRBV19 and TRBJ2-7; no clear D gene. V was pared by 4 bases and J by 4 bases, with 5 bases between. CDR1 and CDR2 (germline): LNHDA, SQIVND (reference sequence). This CDR3 region has 11 residues. CDR3 DNA sequence: TGTGCCAGTAGTAATAGTTACGAGCAGTACTTC. This gives the protein CASSNSYEQYF.